A selection of T cell receptor beta chains follows, all from one sample in a study of sequential checkpoint blockade in melanoma. Only in-frame clones appear in the TCRdb table, and some are missing; sequencing was by immunoSEQ multiplex PCR. The table records more than 9,500 clones, roughly 80% of them present only once. The material sequenced was CD8+ T cells sorted from blood (inferred from file names), taken from a patient given nivolumab and ipilimumab in sequence. Receptor source: a human donor with melanoma. Both conserved end residues are part of each CDR3. Each record gives: CDR3 DNA, CDR3 protein, D gene, J gene, V gene, clone size. A D gene is named only where the DNA matches it firmly. Not all rows give a size; the values are once, few, many and, for expanded clones, a class.

DNA: TGTGCCTGGAGTGCAGGCAGCACCGGGGAGCTGTTTTTT
CDR3: CAWSAGSTGELFF
D: -
J: TRBJ2-2
V: TRBV30
size: -

DNA: TGTGCCAGCAACCAGGGGAGGGAGGACGATACGCAGTATTTT
CDR3: CASNQGREDDTQYF
D: -
J: TRBJ2-3
V: TRBV9
size: -

DNA: TGTGCCAGCAGTTTGGGACTAGCGGGGCCAGCACCCCAGTACTTC
CDR3: CASSLGLAGPAPQYF
D: TRBD2
J: TRBJ2-5
V: TRBV6-6
size: -

DNA: TGTGCCAGCAGCACAGCGGCGGGCGCGGTAGCCTACGAGCAGTACTTC
CDR3: CASSTAAGAVAYEQYF
D: -
J: TRBJ2-7
V: TRBV7-9
size: -

DNA: TGTGCCAGCAGTGGATCCGGGACATATAGCAATCAGCCCCAGCATTTT
CDR3: CASSGSGTYSNQPQHF
D: -
J: TRBJ1-5
V: TRBV7-9
size: -

DNA: TGTGCCAGCAGCTTAGACTGGCGGGAGATAGCAGATACGCAGTATTTT
CDR3: CASSLDWREIADTQYF
D: TRBD2
J: TRBJ2-3
V: TRBV11-2
size: -

DNA: TGTGCCAGCAGCTTTGGGGGCGGCGAGCAGTACTTC
CDR3: CASSFGGGEQYF
D: -
J: TRBJ2-7
V: TRBV11-2
size: -

DNA: TGTGCCAGCAGCTCAAATAAAGGAGGGGTGAACACTGAAGCTTTCTTT
CDR3: CASSSNKGGVNTEAFF
D: -
J: TRBJ1-1
V: TRBV9
size: few

DNA: TGTGCCAGCACGTGGGGGGGAACCAACAATGAGCAGTTCTTC
CDR3: CASTWGGTNNEQFF
D: TRBD2
J: TRBJ2-1
V: TRBV28
size: few

DNA: TGTGCCAGCAGTTTCCCAGGGGGCCAGAACACTGAAGCTTTCTTT
CDR3: CASSFPGGQNTEAFF
D: TRBD1
J: TRBJ1-1
V: TRBV28
size: -

DNA: TGTGCCAGCAGCGCCAGCGGGGGGAGCTCCTACAATGAGCAGTTCTTC
CDR3: CASSASGGSSYNEQFF
D: TRBD2
J: TRBJ2-1
V: TRBV7-6
size: -

DNA: TGTGCCAGCAGTTTAGGTAGCGGGGGATCCTACGAGCAGTACTTC
CDR3: CASSLGSGGSYEQYF
D: TRBD2
J: TRBJ2-7
V: TRBV27
size: -

DNA: TGTGCCAGCAGACCGGGATCCTCTGGAAACACCATATATTTT
CDR3: CASRPGSSGNTIYF
D: -
J: TRBJ1-3
V: TRBV27
size: -

DNA: TGCAGCGTTGGACAGGACAATGAGCAGTTCTTC
CDR3: CSVGQDNEQFF
D: -
J: TRBJ2-1
V: TRBV29-1
size: -

DNA: TGTGCCAGCAGCCGCAACCCGCTATGGGACAGGAAACTTGGTAATGAGCAGTTCTTC
CDR3: CASSRNPLWDRKLGNEQFF
D: TRBD1
J: TRBJ2-1
V: TRBV9
size: -

DNA: TGTGCCACCAGCAATGGGGGGGTTTGGTACCAAGAGACCCAGTACTTC
CDR3: CATSNGGVWYQETQYF
D: TRBD2
J: TRBJ2-5
V: TRBV15
size: -

DNA: TGTGCCAGCAGACCCTTAACAGGGTTAGAGACCCAGTACTTC
CDR3: CASRPLTGLETQYF
D: -
J: TRBJ2-5
V: TRBV27
size: few

DNA: TGTGCCAGCAGTTTAATGGCGGGAGTTCAAGATACGCAGTATTTT
CDR3: CASSLMAGVQDTQYF
D: TRBD2
J: TRBJ2-3
V: TRBV27
size: -

DNA: TGCGCCAGCAGTAGGACTAGCGGCTACAATGAGCAGTTCTTC
CDR3: CASSRTSGYNEQFF
D: TRBD2
J: TRBJ2-1
V: TRBV4-1
size: -

DNA: TGCGCCAGCAGCTTGGCCAATGCAGGGCGAATCTATGGCTACACCTTC
CDR3: CASSLANAGRIYGYTF
D: -
J: TRBJ1-2
V: TRBV5-1
size: -

DNA: TGTGCCGAGGGGGCTTCGGAGACCCAGTACTTC
CDR3: CAEGASETQYF
D: TRBD1
J: TRBJ2-5
V: TRBV6-1
size: -

DNA: TGTGCCAGCAGTTTGTTGAGCTCCTACAATGAGCAGTTCTTC
CDR3: CASSLLSSYNEQFF
D: -
J: TRBJ2-1
V: TRBV27
size: once

DNA: TGTGCCAGCAGTTCTCCGACTAGCGGGGCCCACGAGCAGTACTTC
CDR3: CASSSPTSGAHEQYF
D: TRBD2
J: TRBJ2-7
V: TRBV27
size: -

DNA: TGTGCCACCAGCAGAGATCGGCTAGCCCCGCTGTTTTTT
CDR3: CATSRDRLAPLFF
D: -
J: TRBJ2-2
V: TRBV15
size: -

DNA: TGTGCCAGTAGTATGACCCCGGACAGGTTAGCCTACGAGCAGTACTTC
CDR3: CASSMTPDRLAYEQYF
D: TRBD1
J: TRBJ2-7
V: TRBV19
size: -

DNA: TGTGCCAGCAGCTGGGGGTTTAGCGGGAGGGGACAGCAAGAGCAGTACTTC
CDR3: CASSWGFSGRGQQEQYF
D: TRBD2
J: TRBJ2-5
V: TRBV5-4
size: -

DNA: TGTGCCAGCAGCTGGGACAGGTTGGACTATGGCTACACCTTC
CDR3: CASSWDRLDYGYTF
D: TRBD1
J: TRBJ1-2
V: TRBV7-9
size: -

DNA: TGTGCCAGCAGTTCCTATAGCGGGAGCACAGATACGCAGTATTTT
CDR3: CASSSYSGSTDTQYF
D: TRBD2
J: TRBJ2-3
V: TRBV27
size: -

DNA: TGTGCCAGCAGCCTTAGCGGGAGGGCCGATGAGACCCAGTACTTC
CDR3: CASSLSGRADETQYF
D: TRBD2
J: TRBJ2-5
V: TRBV7-9
size: -

DNA: TGTGCCAGCAGCTCGGGTTTGGGGACATCCTACAATGAGCAGTTCTTC
CDR3: CASSSGLGTSYNEQFF
D: -
J: TRBJ2-1
V: TRBV5-4
size: -

DNA: TGTGCCAGCAGTGAAGAAATGGCGAGCGCAGATACGCAGTATTTT
CDR3: CASSEEMASADTQYF
D: -
J: TRBJ2-3
V: TRBV6-1
size: -

DNA: TGTGCCAGCAGTGAAGTCCAGGGGAGTGGCAATGAGCAGTTCTTC
CDR3: CASSEVQGSGNEQFF
D: -
J: TRBJ2-1
V: TRBV6-1
size: medium-sized

DNA: TGTGCCAGCAGAACAGGGCCTAAGGCCTACGAGCAGTACTTC
CDR3: CASRTGPKAYEQYF
D: -
J: TRBJ2-7
V: TRBV2
size: -

DNA: TGTGCCAGCAGTAAACCCGGGGACATCATCTGGGGGGAGCAGTACTTC
CDR3: CASSKPGDIIWGEQYF
D: -
J: TRBJ2-7
V: TRBV28
size: -

DNA: TGCGCCAGCAGCCAAGAAGGGCTAGCATTCAATGAGCAGTTCTTC
CDR3: CASSQEGLAFNEQFF
D: -
J: TRBJ2-1
V: TRBV4-1
size: -

DNA: TGTGCCAGCAGCCCTAGCGGGAGTCGTTACAATGAGCAGTTCTTC
CDR3: CASSPSGSRYNEQFF
D: TRBD2
J: TRBJ2-1
V: TRBV7-3
size: -

DNA: TGTGCCAGTAGCCCAACCGGGACTAGCGACTACGAGCAGTACTTC
CDR3: CASSPTGTSDYEQYF
D: TRBD2
J: TRBJ2-7
V: TRBV19
size: -

DNA: TGTGCCAGCAGCTTAGGGGCGGGAGTAGAGTACGAGCAGTACTTC
CDR3: CASSLGAGVEYEQYF
D: TRBD2
J: TRBJ2-7
V: TRBV7-2
size: -

DNA: TGTGCCAGTTCCGGGACAGCCAATCAGCCCCAGCATTTT
CDR3: CASSGTANQPQHF
D: TRBD1
J: TRBJ1-5
V: TRBV27
size: -

DNA: TGTGCCTGGAGTGCCAGTGTTAACTATGGCTACACCTTC
CDR3: CAWSASVNYGYTF
D: -
J: TRBJ1-2
V: TRBV30
size: -

DNA: TGTGCCAGCAGCCCCCATGAGGGGGCTTTTTACAATGAGCAGTTCTTC
CDR3: CASSPHEGAFYNEQFF
D: TRBD1
J: TRBJ2-1
V: TRBV7-9
size: -

DNA: TGTGCCAGCAGTTACTGGACAGGGGCTGGCTACACCTTC
CDR3: CASSYWTGAGYTF
D: TRBD1
J: TRBJ1-2
V: TRBV6-5
size: -

DNA: TGCACCAGCAGCGGACGGGGACAGGGTAGCTACGAGCAGTACTTC
CDR3: CTSSGRGQGSYEQYF
D: TRBD1
J: TRBJ2-7
V: TRBV4-1
size: -

DNA: TGTGCCAGCAGCTTAGATCGGGCTAGCGGGAACCCGGATTACAATGAGCAGTTCTTC
CDR3: CASSLDRASGNPDYNEQFF
D: TRBD2
J: TRBJ2-1
V: TRBV7-2
size: once

DNA: TGTGCCAGCAGTTCGGGACTAGCGGGAGGTTTTGGGTATGAGCAGTTCTTC
CDR3: CASSSGLAGGFGYEQFF
D: TRBD2
J: TRBJ2-1
V: TRBV28
size: -

DNA: TGCGCCAGCAGCCAAACAACGACAGATCCTCCCTCTGGCTACACCTTC
CDR3: CASSQTTTDPPSGYTF
D: -
J: TRBJ1-2
V: TRBV4-1
size: few

DNA: TGCGCCAGCAACGTCGACGAGGGGAGGGAGCAGTACTTC
CDR3: CASNVDEGREQYF
D: -
J: TRBJ2-7
V: TRBV10-2
size: medium-sized

DNA: TGTGCCAGCAGCTTAGTTGCCCTAGCCCCCAATGAGCAGTTCTTC
CDR3: CASSLVALAPNEQFF
D: -
J: TRBJ2-1
V: TRBV7-9
size: -

DNA: TGTGCCAGTAGGATAACTAGCGGAGCCTACAATGAGCAGTTCTTC
CDR3: CASRITSGAYNEQFF
D: TRBD2
J: TRBJ2-1
V: TRBV19
size: -

DNA: TGTGCCTGGAGTACCGGGACTGGGGCTTCACCCCTCCACTTT
CDR3: CAWSTGTGASPLHF
D: -
J: TRBJ1-6
V: TRBV30
size: -

DNA: TGTGCCAGCAGCGTAGGAGGGTTGGTGGACAATGAGCAGTTCTTC
CDR3: CASSVGGLVDNEQFF
D: -
J: TRBJ2-1
V: TRBV9
size: -

DNA: TGTGCCAGCAGCTCAGCCCTAGCCGGGACAGGGGGACCCCTCGAGCAGTACTTC
CDR3: CASSSALAGTGGPLEQYF
D: TRBD1
J: TRBJ2-7
V: TRBV7-9
size: -

DNA: TGTGCCAGCAGTTTCTCACACTACAATGAGCAGTTCTTC
CDR3: CASSFSHYNEQFF
D: -
J: TRBJ2-1
V: TRBV28
size: -

DNA: TGCGCCAGCAGCCACTTACAGGGCTCCTACGAGCAGTACTTT
CDR3: CASSHLQGSYEQYF
D: -
J: TRBJ2-7
V: TRBV4-1
size: -

DNA: TGTGCCAGCAGCGTGGAGGCTAGCGCCATGGGTGAGCAGTTCTTC
CDR3: CASSVEASAMGEQFF
D: -
J: TRBJ2-1
V: TRBV6-1
size: -